The 7 T cell receptor beta chains in this list originate from one sample, sequenced in a study of blood T cell repertoires in COVID-19. Produced via immunoSEQ multiplex PCR; TCRdb's table is partial and in-frame only. The data hold under 70,000 clones, with about 90% observed a single time. The sample comprised peripheral blood. Receptor source: a woman aged 60 to 75 with active or convalescent COVID-19.

This chain joins TRBV9 and TRBJ2-4; perhaps TRBD1 as D (5 bases). Germline V gene sequence: CDR1 SGDLS, CDR2 YYNGEE. The CDR3 totals 13 residues. V lost 0 bases and J lost 8, with 9 bases in between. CDR3 in amino acids: CASSVDRFDIQYF. As DNA, the CDR3 is TGTGCCAGCAGCGTAGACAGGTTTGACATTCAGTACTTC. The full variable domain, rest sourced from reference TRBV9 and TRBJ2-4, is DSGVTQTPKHLITATGQRVTLRCSPRSGDLSVYWYQQSLDQGLQFLIQYYNGEERAKGNILERFSAQQFPDLHSELNLSSLELGDSALYFCASSVDRFDIQYFGAGTRLSVL.

The J gene is TRBJ1-5, the V gene TRBV5-6; TRBD1 is a possible D gene (6 bases). Trimming shortened V by 5 bases and J by 0 bases, and 24 bases separated the two germline ends. The CDR3 sequence is 19 residues long. Germline CDR1 reads SGHDT; CDR2 reads YYEEEE. CDR3 sequence: CASSPRPGQGRDSNQPQHF. The CDR3 DNA reads TGTGCCAGCAGTCCACGACCGGGACAAGGGAGGGATAGCAATCAGCCCCAGCATTTT.

The chain couples TRBV6-4 to TRBJ1-5, with D maybe TRBD1 (5 bases). The germline V gene encodes CDR1 MRHNA and CDR2 SNTAGT. CDR3 length: 13 residues. V lost 7 bases and J lost 6, with 13 bases in between. The CDR3 region has the DNA TGTGCCAGCATGGGGGGGAAGGGTCAGCCCCAGCATTTT. This gives the protein CASMGGKGQPQHF.

The V call is TRBV7-3, the J call TRBJ2-1; D unresolved. Trimming cost V 4 bases and J 0 bases, with 13 bases left between them. This CDR3 is 16 amino acids long. CDR1 SGHTA and CDR2 FQGTGA come from the germline V gene. As DNA, the CDR3 is TGTGCCAGCAGCTCATCAGGCTCGAGCTCCTACAATGAGCAGTTCTTC. Its translation is CASSSSGSSSYNEQFF.

The chain employs TRBV18 and TRBJ1-3; D remains ambiguous. Germline CDR1 and CDR2: KGHSH and LQKENI. V lost 2 bases and J lost 2, with 16 bases in between. The CDR3 is 17 amino acids. The CDR3 DNA is TGTGCCAGCTCACCATTTTCTCCCACTGCGGCTGGAAACACCATATATTTT. Residues: CASSPFSPTAAGNTIYF.

The gene calls are TRBV27 and TRBJ2-3; D not certain. Between the trimmed V and J ends, which lost 2 bases and 3 bases, there was a span of 6 bases. From germline, CDR1 is MNHEY and CDR2 SMNVEV (reference sequence). The CDR3 is made up of 13 amino acids. The CDR3 reads CASSLGPTDTQYF. The CDR3, as DNA: TGTGCCAGCAGTTTAGGCCCTACAGATACGCAGTATTTT.

The gene calls are TRBV28 and TRBJ1-1, with a possible D match to TRBD1 (5 bases). Germline CDR1 MDHEN, CDR2 SYDVKM. V was shortened by 4 bases and J by 4 bases, with 16 bases between the two germline ends. The CDR3 loop spans 15 amino acids. CDR3 protein: CASSSRDRKGTEAFF. CDR3 in DNA: TGTGCCAGCAGTTCCAGGGATAGGAAGGGCACTGAAGCTTTCTTT.